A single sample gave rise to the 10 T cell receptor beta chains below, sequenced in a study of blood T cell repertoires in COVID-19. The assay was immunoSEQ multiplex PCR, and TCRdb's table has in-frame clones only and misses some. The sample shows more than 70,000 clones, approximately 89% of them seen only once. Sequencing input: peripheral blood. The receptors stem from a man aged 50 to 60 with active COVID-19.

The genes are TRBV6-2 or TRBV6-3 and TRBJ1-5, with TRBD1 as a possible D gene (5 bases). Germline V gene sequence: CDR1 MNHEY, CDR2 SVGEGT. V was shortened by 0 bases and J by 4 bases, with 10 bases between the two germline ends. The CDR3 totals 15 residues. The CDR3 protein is CASSYSLQANQPQHF. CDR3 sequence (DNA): TGTGCCAGCAGTTACTCGTTACAGGCTAATCAGCCCCAGCATTTT.

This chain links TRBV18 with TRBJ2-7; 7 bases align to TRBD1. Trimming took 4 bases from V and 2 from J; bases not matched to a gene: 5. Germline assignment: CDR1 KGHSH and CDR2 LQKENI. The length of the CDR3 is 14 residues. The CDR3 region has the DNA TGTGCCAGCTCACGTTCGGGACAGCCCTACGAGCAGTACTTC. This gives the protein CASSRSGQPYEQYF.

The CDR3 sequence: CASSLGPGKYEQYF. For the CDR3, the DNA is TGTGCCAGCAGCTTAGGCCCGGGGAAATACGAGCAGTACTTC. The V call is TRBV11-3, the J call TRBJ2-7; tentatively, D is TRBD2 (5 bases). This CDR3 has 14 residues. Per the germline V gene, CDR1 is SGHNT and CDR2 is YENEEA. The V gene lost 1 base and the J gene lost 4 bases, with 11 bases spanning the gap. Full variable domain (missing parts from reference TRBV11-3 and TRBJ2-7): EAGVVQSPRYKIIEKKQPVAFWCNPISGHNTLYWYLQNLGQGPELLIRYENEEAVDDSQLPKDRFSAERLKGVDSTLKIQPAELGDSAVYLCASSLGPGKYEQYFGPGTRLTVT.

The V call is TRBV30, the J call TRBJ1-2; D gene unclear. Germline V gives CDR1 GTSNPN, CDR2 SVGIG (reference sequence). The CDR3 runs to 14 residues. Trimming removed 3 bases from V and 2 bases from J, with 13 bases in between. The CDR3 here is CAWSLGGLNYGYTF. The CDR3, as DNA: TGTGCCTGGAGCTTGGGAGGATTAAACTATGGCTACACCTTC.

The CDR3 reads CASSQSRRVRDTEAFF. Here the CDR3 DNA reads TGTGCCAGCAGCCAATCCCGGCGGGTCCGGGACACTGAAGCTTTCTTT. The chain couples TRBV16 to TRBJ1-1; D remains unclear. Deletions cut 0 bases from V and 3 bases from J, with 14 bases between. Looked up from germline, CDR1 is KGHSY and CDR2 is FQNENV. The CDR3 runs to 16 residues.

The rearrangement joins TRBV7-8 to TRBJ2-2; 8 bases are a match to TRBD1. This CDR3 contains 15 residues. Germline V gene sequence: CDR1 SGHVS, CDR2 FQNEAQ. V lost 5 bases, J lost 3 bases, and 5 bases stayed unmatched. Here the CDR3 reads CASSRTGGYTGELFF. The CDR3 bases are TGTGCCAGCAGCCGTACAGGGGGGTACACCGGGGAGCTGTTTTTT.

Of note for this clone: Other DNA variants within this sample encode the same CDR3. DNA of the CDR3: TGTGCCACCAGTGACCTGGACAGAAACTATGGCTACACCTTC. It is translated as CATSDLDRNYGYTF. The V gene is TRBV24-1, the J gene TRBJ1-2; a weak D match, TRBD1 (6 bases). Germline V gives CDR1 KGHDR, CDR2 SFDVKD. The CDR3 has 14 residues. With 4 bases removed from V and 2 bases from J, the gap between germline ends came to 10 bases.

In DNA, the CDR3 is TGTGCCAGCAGCACGGGACATTACTCTGGGGCCAACGTCCTGACTTTC. Translation: CASSTGHYSGANVLTF. This chain joins TRBV9 and TRBJ2-6; D perhaps matches TRBD1 (6 bases). Germline V gene data show CDR1 as SGDLS and CDR2 as YYNGEE. This CDR3 comprises 16 residues. V was cut by 4 bases and J by 0 bases, with 11 bases left in between.

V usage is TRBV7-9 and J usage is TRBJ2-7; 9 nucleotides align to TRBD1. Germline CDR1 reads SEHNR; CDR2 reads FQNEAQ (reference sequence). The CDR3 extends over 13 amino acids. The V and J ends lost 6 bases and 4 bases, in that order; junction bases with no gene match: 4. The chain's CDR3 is CASRKTGGYEQYF. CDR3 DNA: TGTGCCAGCAGGAAGACAGGGGGTTACGAGCAGTACTTC.

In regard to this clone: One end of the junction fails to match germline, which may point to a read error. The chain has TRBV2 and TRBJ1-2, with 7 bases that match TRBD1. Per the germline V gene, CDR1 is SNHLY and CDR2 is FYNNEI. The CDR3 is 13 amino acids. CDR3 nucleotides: TGTGCCAGCACTGAACAGGGGTACTATGGCTACACCTTC. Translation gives CASTEQGYYGYTF.